The entry below gives a single T cell receptor (beta chain) sequence along with its context. Its antigen is undetermined. These data come from a study of naive and memory T cell subsets. Two oligonucleotides, mixed equimolar, formed the beta constant-region primer covering TRBC1 and TRBC2. The ligated cDNA underwent four PCR rounds using SP2 and nested alpha and beta constant-region primers. TCRdb re-called the UMI-ligation and nested PCR reads with MiXCR, one entry per CDR3 protein. The table has over 90,000 distinct CDR3 sequences, around 11% seen once; the top ten hold about 0.14%. This CDR3 region has 13 residues. Trimming removed 8 bases at V and 0 bases at J, with 11 bases between. Germline loops: CDR1 SNHLY, CDR2 FYNNEI. Whole-study findings and limits: A few larger clonotypes appeared in naive repertoires, especially CD8, possibly memory cells re-expressing CD45RA.

The genes are TRBV2 and TRBJ2-7; maybe TRBD1 (7 bases). Material: naive CD4+ T cells from blood. The clonotype originates from a human donor in good health. CDR3 region: CASRRGASYEQYF. The CDR3 coding sequence is TGTGCCAGCCGCAGGGGGGCCTCCTACGAGCAGTACTTC.